This is a list of T cell receptor beta chains from one sample in a study of T cell responses to AZD1222 COVID-19 vaccine. Profiled with immunoSEQ multiplex PCR; TCRdb holds only in-frame clones, not every one. The sample has about 130,000 clones; 90% are singletons. The starting material was peripheral blood, obtained on day 0 of AZD1222 vaccination. The source of these receptors is an adult in good health. CDR3s include the opening cysteine and the closing phenylalanine or tryptophan. A D gene is named only where the DNA matches it firmly. The size of a clone is reported for some rows only, either as once, few or many, or as a class for expanded clones.

v_gene	d_gene	j_gene	abundance	CDR3aa	CDR3nt
TRBV3-1/TRBV3-2	TRBD1	TRBJ2-5	-	CASSHSRTGVYGETQYF	TGTGCCAGCAGCCATTCTCGGACAGGGGTATACGGAGAGACCCAGTACTTC
TRBV9	TRBD1	TRBJ1-1	-	CASSAGQANTEAFF	TGTGCCAGCAGCGCCGGACAGGCGAACACTGAAGCTTTCTTT
TRBV9	TRBD1	TRBJ1-2	-	CASSVAGGGYTF	TGTGCCAGCAGCGTAGCAGGGGGCGGCTACACCTTC
TRBV11-3	TRBD2	TRBJ2-7	-	CASSLDTSGGEQYF	TGTGCCAGCAGCTTAGATACTAGCGGGGGCGAGCAGTACTTC
TRBV30	-	TRBJ2-7	-	CAWSSTGTYEQYF	TGTGCCTGGAGTAGCACAGGGACCTACGAGCAGTACTTC
TRBV6-5	TRBD2	TRBJ2-6	-	CASQIGGAGANVLTF	TGTGCCAGCCAGATTGGGGGGGCTGGGGCCAACGTCCTGACTTTC
TRBV27	-	TRBJ1-1	-	CASRSSAGEMNTEAFF	TGTGCCAGCAGGTCTTCGGCAGGTGAGATGAACACTGAAGCTTTCTTT
TRBV6-2/TRBV6-3	TRBD2	TRBJ2-5	-	CASSYGGGATEETQYF	TGTGCCAGCAGTTATGGCGGGGGGGCAACGGAAGAGACCCAGTACTTC
TRBV15	-	TRBJ1-4	-	CATSRQNEKLFF	TGTGCCACCAGCAGACAAAATGAAAAACTGTTTTTT
TRBV3-1/TRBV3-2	-	TRBJ2-5	-	CASRNQETQYF	TGTGCCAGCAGAAATCAAGAGACCCAGTACTTC
TRBV7-3	-	TRBJ1-3	-	CASSLGSGNTIYF	TGTGCCAGCAGCTTAGGAAGCGGAAACACCATATATTTT
TRBV19	-	TRBJ1-1	-	CASRPAGPTEAFF	TGTGCCAGTAGGCCCGCGGGGCCCACTGAAGCTTTCTTT
TRBV13	TRBD1	TRBJ1-2	-	CASSASLQGPANYGYTF	TGTGCCAGCAGCGCTTCGCTACAGGGGCCAGCTAACTATGGCTACACCTTC
TRBV19	-	TRBJ2-2	-	CASKSQGSNTGELFF	TGTGCCAGTAAATCCCAGGGATCGAACACCGGGGAGCTGTTTTTT
TRBV15	-	TRBJ1-5	-	CATSRDRVYSNQPQHF	TGTGCCACCAGCAGAGACAGGGTCTATAGCAATCAGCCCCAGCATTTT
TRBV30	-	TRBJ1-1	-	CAWSQGWTEAFF	TGTGCCTGGTCACAGGGATGGACTGAAGCTTTCTTT
TRBV5-1	TRBD2	TRBJ2-1	-	CASSFTGLAGLPYNEQFF	TGCGCCAGCAGCTTTACGGGACTAGCGGGCCTACCCTACAATGAGCAGTTCTTC
TRBV28	-	TRBJ2-7	-	CASSVASYEQYF	TGTGCCAGCAGCGTGGCCTCCTACGAGCAGTACTTC
TRBV6-2/TRBV6-3	TRBD2	TRBJ2-2	-	CASSLLAGAGELFF	TGTGCCAGCAGTCTTCTAGCGGGGGCCGGGGAGCTGTTTTTT
TRBV5-1	-	TRBJ2-3	-	CASSLDSSTDTQYF	TGCGCCAGCAGCTTAGACAGTAGCACAGATACGCAGTATTTT
TRBV11-2	-	TRBJ2-1	few	CASSLGAGGNNEQFF	TGTGCCAGCAGCTTAGGGGCAGGTGGGAACAATGAGCAGTTCTTC
TRBV6-1	-	TRBJ1-6	-	CASSEGSSYNSPLHF	TGTGCCAGCAGTGAAGGGAGCTCCTATAATTCACCCCTCCACTTT
TRBV9	-	TRBJ1-6	-	CASTRDTSNSPLHF	TGTGCCAGCACTCGGGACACCTCAAATTCACCCCTCCACTTT
TRBV3-1/TRBV3-2	TRBD2	TRBJ2-3	-	CASSQSLAGVDTQYF	TGTGCCAGCAGCCAAAGTTTAGCGGGGGTAGATACGCAGTATTTT
TRBV14	-	TRBJ1-2	-	CASSPQLQASYGYTF	TGTGCCAGCAGCCCCCAGCTTCAGGCTAGCTATGGCTACACCTTC
TRBV27	-	TRBJ2-3	-	CATVPLLTAFTDTQYF	TGTGCCACGGTCCCTTTACTGACAGCTTTCACAGATACGCAGTATTTT
TRBV27	-	TRBJ2-7	once	CASSLYSSYEQYF	TGTGCCAGCAGTTTGTACAGTTCCTACGAGCAGTACTTC